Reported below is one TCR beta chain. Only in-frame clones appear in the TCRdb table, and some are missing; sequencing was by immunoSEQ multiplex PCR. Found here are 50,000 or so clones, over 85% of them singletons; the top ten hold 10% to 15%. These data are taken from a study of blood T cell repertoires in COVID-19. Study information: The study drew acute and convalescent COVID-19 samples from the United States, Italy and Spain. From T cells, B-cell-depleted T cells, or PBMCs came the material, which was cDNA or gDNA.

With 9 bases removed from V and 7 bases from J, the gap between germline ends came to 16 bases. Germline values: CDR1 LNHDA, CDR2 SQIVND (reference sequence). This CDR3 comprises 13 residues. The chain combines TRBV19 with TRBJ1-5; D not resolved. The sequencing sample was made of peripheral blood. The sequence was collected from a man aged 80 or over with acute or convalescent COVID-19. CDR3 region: CASNRGAGQPQHF. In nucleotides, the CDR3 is TGTGCCAGCAATAGAGGCGCTGGCCAGCCCCAGCATTTT.